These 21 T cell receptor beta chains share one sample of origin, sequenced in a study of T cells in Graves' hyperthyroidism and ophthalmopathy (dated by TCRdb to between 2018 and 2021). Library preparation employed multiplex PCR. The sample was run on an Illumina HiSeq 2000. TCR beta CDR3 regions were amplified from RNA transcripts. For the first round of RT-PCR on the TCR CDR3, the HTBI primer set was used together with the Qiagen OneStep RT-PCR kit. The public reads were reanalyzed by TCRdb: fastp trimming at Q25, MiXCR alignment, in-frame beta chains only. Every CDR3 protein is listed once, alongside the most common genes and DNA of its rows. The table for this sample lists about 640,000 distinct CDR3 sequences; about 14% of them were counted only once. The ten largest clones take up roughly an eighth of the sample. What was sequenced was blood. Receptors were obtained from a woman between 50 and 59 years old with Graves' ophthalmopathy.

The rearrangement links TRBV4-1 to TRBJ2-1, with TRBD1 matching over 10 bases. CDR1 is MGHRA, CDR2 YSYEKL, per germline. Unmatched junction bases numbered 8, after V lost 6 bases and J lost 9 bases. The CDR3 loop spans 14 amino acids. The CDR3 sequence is CASRGDRGVGEQFF. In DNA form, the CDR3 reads TGCGCCAGCAGAGGGGACAGGGGTGTCGGTGAGCAGTTCTTC.

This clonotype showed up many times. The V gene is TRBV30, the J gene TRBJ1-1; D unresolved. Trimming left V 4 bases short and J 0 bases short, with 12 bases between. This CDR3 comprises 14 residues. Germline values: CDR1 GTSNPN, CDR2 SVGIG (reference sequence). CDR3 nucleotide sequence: TGTGCCTGGACATCGGGAAGATTGAACACTGAAGCTTTCTTT. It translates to CAWTSGRLNTEAFF. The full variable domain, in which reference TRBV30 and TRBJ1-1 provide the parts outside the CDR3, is SQTIHQWPATLVQPVGSPLSLECTVEGTSNPNLYWYRQAAGRGLQLLFYSVGIGQISSEVPQNLSASRPQDRQFILSSKKLLLSDSGFYLCAWTSGRLNTEAFFGQGTRLTVV.

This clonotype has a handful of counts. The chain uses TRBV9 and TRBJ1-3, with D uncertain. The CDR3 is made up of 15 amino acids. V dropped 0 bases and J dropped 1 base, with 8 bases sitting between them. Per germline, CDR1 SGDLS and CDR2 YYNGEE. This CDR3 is CASSVGGNSGNTIYF. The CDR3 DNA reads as TGTGCCAGCAGCGTAGGCGGGAATTCTGGAAACACCATATATTTT.

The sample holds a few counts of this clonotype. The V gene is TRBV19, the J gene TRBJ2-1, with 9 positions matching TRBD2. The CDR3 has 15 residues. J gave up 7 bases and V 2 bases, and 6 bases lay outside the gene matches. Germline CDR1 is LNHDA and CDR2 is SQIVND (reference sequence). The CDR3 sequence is CASSIPSGTSNEQFF. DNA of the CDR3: TGTGCCAGTAGTATACCTAGCGGGACTTCTAATGAGCAGTTCTTC.

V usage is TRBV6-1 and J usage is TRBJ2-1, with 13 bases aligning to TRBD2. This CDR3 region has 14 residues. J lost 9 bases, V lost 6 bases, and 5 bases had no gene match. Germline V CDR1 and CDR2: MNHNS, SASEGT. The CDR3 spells CASRWTSGSGEQFF. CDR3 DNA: TGTGCCAGCAGGTGGACTAGCGGGAGTGGTGAGCAGTTCTTC.

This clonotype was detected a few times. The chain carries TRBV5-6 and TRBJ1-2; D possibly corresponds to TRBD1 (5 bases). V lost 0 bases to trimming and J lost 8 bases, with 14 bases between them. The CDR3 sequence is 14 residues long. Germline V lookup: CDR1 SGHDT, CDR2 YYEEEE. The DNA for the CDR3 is TGTGCCAGCAGCTTGGGTACCGTTCCAGGGGGCTACACCTTC. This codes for CASSLGTVPGGYTF.

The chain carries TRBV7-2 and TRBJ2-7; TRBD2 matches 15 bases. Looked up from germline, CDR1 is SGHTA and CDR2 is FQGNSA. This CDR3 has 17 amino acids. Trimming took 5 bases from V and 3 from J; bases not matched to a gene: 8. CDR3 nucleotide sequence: TGTGCCAGCAGCCGGACTAGCGGGAGGGCCAACTACTACGAGCAGTACTTC. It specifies CASSRTSGRANYYEQYF.

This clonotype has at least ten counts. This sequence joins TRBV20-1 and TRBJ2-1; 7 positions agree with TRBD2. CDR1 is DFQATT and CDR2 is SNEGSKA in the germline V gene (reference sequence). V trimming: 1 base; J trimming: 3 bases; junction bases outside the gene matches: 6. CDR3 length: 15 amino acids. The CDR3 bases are TGCAGTGCTAGAGTGGGCGGGGGATTCTACAATGAGCAGTTCTTC. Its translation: CSARVGGGFYNEQFF.

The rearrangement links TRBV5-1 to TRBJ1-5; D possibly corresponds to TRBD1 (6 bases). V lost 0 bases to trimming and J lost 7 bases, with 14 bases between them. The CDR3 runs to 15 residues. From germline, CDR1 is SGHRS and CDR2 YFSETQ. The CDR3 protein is CASSLGGPVRQPQHF. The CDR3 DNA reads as TGCGCCAGCAGCTTGGGGGGGCCAGTTAGACAGCCCCAGCATTTT.

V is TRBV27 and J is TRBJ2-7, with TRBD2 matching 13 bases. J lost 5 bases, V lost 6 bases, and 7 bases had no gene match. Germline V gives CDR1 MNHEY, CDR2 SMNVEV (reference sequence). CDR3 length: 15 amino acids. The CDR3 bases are TGTGCCAGCAGCCAGGGACTAGCGGGAAGTAACGAGCAGTACTTC. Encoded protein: CASSQGLAGSNEQYF.

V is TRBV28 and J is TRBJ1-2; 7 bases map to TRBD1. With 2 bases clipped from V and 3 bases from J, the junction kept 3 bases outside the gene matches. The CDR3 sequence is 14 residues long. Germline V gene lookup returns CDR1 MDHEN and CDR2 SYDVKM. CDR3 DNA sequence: TGTGCCAGCAGTTTAAGGGGGCAGGACTATGGCTACACCTTC. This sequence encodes CASSLRGQDYGYTF.

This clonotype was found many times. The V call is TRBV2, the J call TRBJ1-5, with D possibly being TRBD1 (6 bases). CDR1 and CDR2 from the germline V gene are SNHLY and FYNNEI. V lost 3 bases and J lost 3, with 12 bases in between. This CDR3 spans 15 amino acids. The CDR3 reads CASSDQGMNNQPQHF. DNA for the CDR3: TGTGCCAGCAGTGATCAGGGGATGAACAATCAGCCCCAGCATTTT.

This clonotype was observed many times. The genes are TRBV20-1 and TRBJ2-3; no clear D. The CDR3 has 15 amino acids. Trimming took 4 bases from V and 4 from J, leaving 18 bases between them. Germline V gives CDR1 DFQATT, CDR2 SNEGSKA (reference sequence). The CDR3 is CSAIGLSIMADTQYF. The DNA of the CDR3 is TGCAGTGCTATCGGCTTATCCATCATGGCAGATACGCAGTATTTT.

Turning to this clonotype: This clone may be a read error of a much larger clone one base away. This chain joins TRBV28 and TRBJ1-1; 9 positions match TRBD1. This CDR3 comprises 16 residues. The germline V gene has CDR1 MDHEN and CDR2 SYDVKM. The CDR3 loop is CANSFTGGAGDTEAFF. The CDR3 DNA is TGTGCCAACAGTTTCACAGGGGGCGCGGGGGACACTGAAGCTTTCTTT.

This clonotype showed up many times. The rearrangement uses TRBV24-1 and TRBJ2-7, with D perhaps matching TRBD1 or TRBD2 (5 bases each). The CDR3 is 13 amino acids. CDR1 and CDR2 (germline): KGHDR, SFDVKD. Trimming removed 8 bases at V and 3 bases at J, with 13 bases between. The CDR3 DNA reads TGTGCCACCACGTTATCAGGGAGCTACGAGCAGTACTTC. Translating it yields CATTLSGSYEQYF.

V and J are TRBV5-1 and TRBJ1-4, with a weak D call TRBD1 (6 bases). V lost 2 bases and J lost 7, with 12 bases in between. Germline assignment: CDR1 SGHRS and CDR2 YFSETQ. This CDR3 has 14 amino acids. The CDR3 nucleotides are TGCGCCAGCAGCTTCGGGGGGCAGGGTGAAAAACTGTTTTTT. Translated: CASSFGGQGEKLFF. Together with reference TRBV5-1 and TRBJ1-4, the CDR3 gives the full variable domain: KAGVTQTPRYLIKTRGQQVTLSCSPISGHRSVSWYQQTPGQGLQFLFEYFSETQRNKGNFPGRFSGRQFSNSRSEMNVSTLELGDSALYLCASSFGGQGEKLFFGSGTQLSVL.

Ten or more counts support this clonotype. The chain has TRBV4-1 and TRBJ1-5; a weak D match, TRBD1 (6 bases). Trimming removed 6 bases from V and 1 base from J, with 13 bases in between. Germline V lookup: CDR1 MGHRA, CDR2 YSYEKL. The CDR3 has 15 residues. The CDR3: CASRPTGGSNQPQHF. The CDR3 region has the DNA TGCGCCAGCAGACCGACAGGAGGGAGCAATCAGCCCCAGCATTTT.

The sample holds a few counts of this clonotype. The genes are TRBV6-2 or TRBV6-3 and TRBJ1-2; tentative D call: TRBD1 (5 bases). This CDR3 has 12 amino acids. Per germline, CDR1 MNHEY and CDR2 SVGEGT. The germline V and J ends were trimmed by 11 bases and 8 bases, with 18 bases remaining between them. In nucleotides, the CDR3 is TGTGCCGGGGACGTCGGGGTTAAAGGCTACACCTTC. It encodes CAGDVGVKGYTF.

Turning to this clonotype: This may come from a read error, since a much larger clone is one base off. CDR3 in amino acids: CASSWGSNQPQNF. CDR3 coding DNA: TGTGCCAGCAGTTGGGGTAGCAATCAGCCCCAGAATTTT. The V call is TRBV12-3 or TRBV12-4, the J call TRBJ1-5; D gene unclear. The CDR3 covers 13 residues.

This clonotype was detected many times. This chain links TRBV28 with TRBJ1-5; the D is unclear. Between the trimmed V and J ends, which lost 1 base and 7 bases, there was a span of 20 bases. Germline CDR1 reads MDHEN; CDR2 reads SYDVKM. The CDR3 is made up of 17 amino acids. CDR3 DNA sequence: TGTGCCAGCAGTTTATTTGAAACCCCTGCATCAGTCCAGCCCCAGCATTTT. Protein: CASSLFETPASVQPQHF.

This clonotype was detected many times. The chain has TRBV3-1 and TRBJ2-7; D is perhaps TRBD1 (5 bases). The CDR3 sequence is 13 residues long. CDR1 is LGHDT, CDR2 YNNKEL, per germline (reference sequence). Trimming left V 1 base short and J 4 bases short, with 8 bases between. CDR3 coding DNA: TGTGCCAGCAGCCAAGTTCAGGGTTACGAGCAGTACTTC. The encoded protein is CASSQVQGYEQYF.